Below, one T cell receptor (beta chain) is given with its context. As yet, its antigen is unknown. The data belong to a study of identical twins. Findings of the study overall: Out-of-frame alpha sequences common to twins exhibited a surplus of low generation probability.

Via MiXCR, TCRdb re-called the 5' RACE reads, giving one row per CDR3 protein. Among 470,000 or so distinct CDR3 sequences, 20% to 25% were seen once, and the ten largest hold 2.9%. V dropped 6 bases and J dropped 4; count of bases not matched to a gene: 9. The germline gives CDR1 MNHNS, CDR2 SASEGT. The CDR3 is made up of 16 amino acids. This sample was also put to use in a study of T cells expressing NK-cell markers. From that report: Seropositivity for HCMV was found in seven of the eight sequenced donors, with one seronegative. Sorting was limited to alpha-beta TCR-expressing T cells with an anti-gamma-delta TCR antibody in several experiments. About 6 donors had dominant NKG2C+ clonotypes that comprised roughly 1.0-8% of their CD8+ T cells.

The sequenced material came from CD4+ T cells sorted from blood. The chain employs TRBV6-1 and TRBJ2-2; 9 bases line up with TRBD1. The TCR was taken from a young woman in good health. CDR3 protein: CASRRTGTGPTGELFF. The CDR3 DNA reads TGTGCCAGCAGAAGAACCGGGACAGGGCCCACCGGGGAGCTGTTTTTT.